The next 27 T cell receptor beta chains were all read from a single sample in a study of T-cell reconstitution after alpha-beta-depleted transplantation in children. Unique molecular identifiers were built into the TCRbeta library. In TCRdb, the PCR reads were re-called with MiXCR into one record per CDR3 protein. Of some 500,000 distinct CDR3 sequences listed, roughly 18% are singletons. The sequenced sample was PBMCs from the stem cell graft donor, obtained from the stem cell graft. These receptors originate from a human donor who donated a stem cell graft to a child with acute lymphoblastic leukemia.

The chain is built from TRBV6-2 or TRBV6-3 and TRBJ2-1; tentatively, D is TRBD2 (6 bases). The V and J ends lost 7 bases and 2 bases respectively, with 15 bases between them. The germline CDR1 and CDR2 sequences are MNHEY and SVGEGT. The CDR3 loop spans 15 amino acids. CDR3 bases: TGTGCCAGCAACCCAGCGGGTTCTACCTACAATGAGCAGTTCTTC. Translating it yields CASNPAGSTYNEQFF.

With respect to this clonotype: Relative to the germline gene, one junction end is altered; a read error may explain this. CDR3 DNA sequence: TGTGCCAGCAGCCCCAAACGGGGGATGGGTGCCAAAAACAGTCAGTACTTC. Its protein product is CASSPKRGMGAKNSQYF. The gene calls are TRBV4-2 and TRBJ2-4; the D gene is possibly TRBD2 (6 bases). This CDR3 contains 17 residues. CDR1 LGHNA and CDR2 YNFKEQ come from the germline V gene.

This clonotype has more than one count but fewer than ten. The chain combines TRBV12-3 or TRBV12-4 with TRBJ1-2; D gene ambiguous. V lost 3 bases to trimming and J lost 5 bases, with 16 bases between them. This CDR3 region has 15 residues. The DNA of the CDR3 is TGTGCCAGCAGTTTGGTCTTGACAACACCTTATGGCTACACCTTC. Protein: CASSLVLTTPYGYTF.

The count of this clonotype is one. V gene TRBV25-1 combines with J gene TRBJ2-3; D uncertain. The CDR3 is 14 residues long. Germline loops: CDR1 MGHDK, CDR2 SYGVNS. Trimming stripped 1 base from V and 3 bases from J, with 8 bases between. CDR3 DNA sequence: TGTGCCAGCAGTGAATTCTTAGGGACAGATACGCAGTATTTT. Its translation is CASSEFLGTDTQYF. Filled out from reference TRBV25-1 and TRBJ2-3, the complete variable domain reads EADIYQTPRYLVIGTGKKITLECSQTMGHDKMYWYQQDPGMELHLIHYSYGVNSTEKGDLSSESTVSRIRTEHFPLTLESARPSHTSQYLCASSEFLGTDTQYFGPGTRLTVL.

The V and J genes are TRBV10-2 and TRBJ2-7; TRBD2 aligns across 10 bases. V shed 2 bases and J 6 bases; nucleotides not matched to a gene: 16. CDR3 size: 18 residues. The germline gives CDR1 WSHSY, CDR2 SAAADI. The CDR3 sequence: CASSENFFQREGLGEQYF. The CDR3 bases are TGCGCCAGCAGTGAGAATTTCTTCCAGCGGGAGGGCCTCGGCGAGCAGTACTTC.

This clonotype is a singleton in its sample. The chain joins TRBV4-2 to TRBJ1-2; D gene unclear. Per the germline V gene, CDR1 is LGHNA and CDR2 is YNFKEQ. V lost 0 bases and J 4 bases, leaving 12 bases between the germline ends. The CDR3 runs to 15 residues. The CDR3 nucleotides read TGTGCCAGCAGCCAAGAGTGGACCCTTTTCTATGGCTACACCTTC. The encoded protein is CASSQEWTLFYGYTF.

This clonotype was seen a handful of times. The chain links TRBV15 to TRBJ2-7; 7 positions match TRBD2. V shed 8 bases, J shed 6 bases, and the junction held 7 bases outside the gene matches. The CDR3 is made up of 12 amino acids. Germline V lookup: CDR1 LNHNV, CDR2 YYDKDF (reference sequence). Here the CDR3 reads CATGAGDGEQYF. CDR3 DNA: TGTGCCACCGGGGCGGGAGATGGCGAGCAGTACTTC. The complete variable domain, with remaining parts taken from reference TRBV15 and TRBJ2-7, reads DAMVIQNPRYQVTQFGKPVTLSCSQTLNHNVMYWYQQKSSQAPKLLFHYYDKDFNNEADTPDNFQSRRPNTSFCFLDIRSPGLGDTAMYLCATGAGDGEQYFGPGTRLTVT.

This clonotype was detected many times. The J gene is TRBJ1-5, the V gene TRBV5-1, with 7 bases fitting TRBD1. V was pared by 1 base and J by 5 bases, with 6 bases of the junction left unmatched. The V gene's germline CDR1 is SGHRS and CDR2 YFSETQ. CDR3 length equals 15 residues. Here the CDR3 DNA reads TGCGCCAGCAGCTTGACGACAGGGTTTGATCAGCCCCAGCATTTT. Its translation: CASSLTTGFDQPQHF. The full variable domain, with the rest looked up from reference TRBV5-1 and TRBJ1-5, is KAGVTQTPRYLIKTRGQQVTLSCSPISGHRSVSWYQQTPGQGLQFLFEYFSETQRNKGNFPGRFSGRQFSNSRSEMNVSTLELGDSALYLCASSLTTGFDQPQHFGDGTRLSIL.

The rearrangement links TRBV27 to TRBJ2-1; 7 nucleotides agree with TRBD1. The J segment lost 7 bases and the V segment lost 5 bases, leaving 5 bases of the junction unmatched. The CDR3 extends over 13 amino acids. Germline CDR1 and CDR2: MNHEY and SMNVEV (reference sequence). As DNA, the CDR3 is TGTGCCAGCAGTCAAGACAGGGCAAATGAGCAGTTCTTC. Translating it yields CASSQDRANEQFF.

This clonotype has a handful of counts. This chain connects TRBV18 to TRBJ2-2; 12 bases align to TRBD1. The CDR3 contains 19 residues. Germline assignment: CDR1 KGHSH and CDR2 LQKENI. V was clipped by 3 bases and J by 3 bases; unmatched bases: 11. The CDR3 loop is CASSPSRDRGRKDTGELFF. The CDR3 DNA is TGTGCCAGCTCACCGTCCCGGGACAGGGGGCGCAAGGACACCGGGGAGCTGTTTTTT. Based on the CDR3 plus reference TRBV18 and TRBJ2-2, the full variable domain is NAGVMQNPRHLVRRRGQEARLRCSPMKGHSHVYWYRQLPEEGLKFMVYLQKENIIDESGMPKERFSAEFPKEGPSILRIQQVVRGDSAAYFCASSPSRDRGRKDTGELFFGEGSRLTVL.

This clonotype was detected a few times. The J gene is TRBJ2-7, the V gene TRBV7-2; D gene uncertain. CDR3 length: 14 residues. From germline, CDR1 is SGHTA and CDR2 FQGNSA. V lost 2 bases to trimming and J lost 2 bases, with 10 bases between them. Here the CDR3 DNA reads TGTGCCAGCAGCTTACATCCCTCGACCTACGAGCAGTACTTC. This codes for CASSLHPSTYEQYF.

This clonotype was observed a single time. V and J are TRBV6-5 and TRBJ1-2; 7 bases are a match to TRBD1. Germline V gene sequence: CDR1 MNHEY, CDR2 SVGAGI. This CDR3 is 16 amino acids long. The V gene end was trimmed by 0 bases and the J gene end by 7 bases; junction bases not matched to a gene: 11. The CDR3 coding sequence is TGTGCCAGCAGTTACTCGAAGGCAGGGGGGCATTTTGGCTACACCTTC. The encoded protein is CASSYSKAGGHFGYTF.

The V call is TRBV27, the J call TRBJ2-7, with TRBD1 matching 8 bases. From germline, CDR1 is MNHEY and CDR2 SMNVEV (reference sequence). V was clipped by 8 bases and J by 2 bases; unmatched bases: 17. There are 17 residues in the CDR3. CDR3: CASAGQGELAWTYEQYF. CDR3 DNA: TGTGCCAGCGCCGGACAGGGAGAACTGGCTTGGACCTACGAGCAGTACTTC.

This clonotype was counted between two and nine times. V gene TRBV7-8 combines with J gene TRBJ2-1; 14 bases are a match to TRBD2. CDR3 length equals 19 residues. J was trimmed by 0 bases and V by 3 bases; bases with no gene match: 7. CDR1 is SGHVS, CDR2 FQNEAQ, per germline. As DNA, the CDR3 is TGTGCCAGCAGCTTTGGAAGACTAGCGGGGGGGAGCTCCTACAATGAGCAGTTCTTC. Its protein is CASSFGRLAGGSSYNEQFF.

The chain uses TRBV5-1 and TRBJ2-7; 7 bases fit TRBD1. This CDR3 has 15 residues. J gave up 0 bases and V 3 bases, and 6 bases lay outside the gene matches. Germline CDR1 SGHRS, CDR2 YFSETQ. As DNA, the CDR3 is TGCGCCAGCAGCTCAATGACAGGGACCTCCTACGAGCAGTACTTC. Its translation is CASSSMTGTSYEQYF.

The rearrangement links TRBV7-8 to TRBJ2-7; D unresolved. CDR1 is SGHVS, CDR2 FQNEAQ, per germline. This CDR3 is built from 16 residues. Trimming left V 5 bases short and J 0 bases short, with 17 bases between. The CDR3 sequence: CASSHRVRSSSYEQYF. In nucleotides, the CDR3 is TGTGCCAGCAGCCATAGGGTCCGGTCGAGCTCCTACGAGCAGTACTTC.

V is TRBV15 and J is TRBJ1-6; perhaps TRBD1 as D (5 bases). The germline V gene has CDR1 LNHNV and CDR2 YYDKDF (reference sequence). The CDR3 length is 16 residues. Trimming left V 0 bases short and J 7 bases short, with 13 bases between. For the CDR3, the DNA is TGTGCCACCAGCAGAGATTATCCAGGGAAGAATTCACCCCTCCACTTT. Translated: CATSRDYPGKNSPLHF. The complete variable domain, with remaining parts taken from reference TRBV15 and TRBJ1-6, reads DAMVIQNPRYQVTQFGKPVTLSCSQTLNHNVMYWYQQKSSQAPKLLFHYYDKDFNNEADTPDNFQSRRPNTSFCFLDIRSPGLGDTAMYLCATSRDYPGKNSPLHFGNGTRLTVT.

This clonotype was counted between two and nine times. The chain couples TRBV6-1 to TRBJ1-4; D unresolved. Trimming removed 6 bases from V and 6 bases from J, with 11 bases in between. The CDR3 covers 13 residues. In germline, CDR1 is MNHNS, CDR2 SASEGT. CDR3 residues: CASSLGNYEKLFF. As DNA, the CDR3 is TGTGCCAGCAGCCTGGGGAATTATGAAAAACTGTTTTTT.

The chain employs TRBV29-1 and TRBJ2-6; D gene unclear. V was clipped by 6 bases and J by 0 bases, with 12 bases between them. The CDR3 is 15 amino acids. Germline lookup yields CDR1 SQVTM and CDR2 ANQGSEA. CDR3 sequence reads: CSVTGLYSGANVLTF. Written as DNA, the CDR3 is TGCAGCGTAACCGGGCTGTACTCTGGGGCCAACGTCCTGACTTTC.

At least ten counts were recorded for this clonotype. The V gene is TRBV5-1, the J gene TRBJ1-1, with a tentative D call TRBD1 (5 bases). This CDR3 is 14 amino acids long. CDR1 and CDR2 (germline): SGHRS, YFSETQ. Deletions cut 0 bases from V and 0 bases from J, with 6 bases between. The CDR3 protein is CASSLGGMNTEAFF. The DNA of the CDR3 is TGCGCCAGCAGCTTGGGGGGCATGAACACTGAAGCTTTCTTT.

Comments on this clonotype: The DNA is left out, because the CDR3 cannot be placed on it with certainty; the CDR3 is given as TCRdb lists it. The rearrangement links TRBV2 to TRBJ2-5. Termini included, the CDR3 measures 16 amino acids. Germline values: CDR1 SNHLY, CDR2 FYNNEI. CDR3 in amino acids: CASSSSGFSGQETQYF.

This clonotype was recorded a few times. The gene calls are TRBV5-1 and TRBJ2-1; no clear D. This CDR3 comprises 12 residues. Germline CDR1 is SGHRS and CDR2 is YFSETQ. The V gene lost 3 bases and the J gene lost 7 bases, with 8 bases spanning the gap. This CDR3 is CASSWRSNEQFF. The CDR3, as DNA: TGCGCCAGCAGCTGGCGAAGTAATGAGCAGTTCTTC.

The rearrangement links TRBV5-1 to TRBJ2-1; TRBD1 might be the D (5 bases). The germline V gene encodes CDR1 SGHRS and CDR2 YFSETQ. The CDR3 covers 14 residues. Trimming left V 0 bases short and J 5 bases short, with 9 bases between. The CDR3 reads CASSLGSGNNEQFF. DNA of the CDR3: TGCGCCAGCAGCTTGGGGTCAGGGAACAATGAGCAGTTCTTC.

This clonotype was observed a few times. The gene calls are TRBV12-3 or TRBV12-4 and TRBJ2-1, with 11 bases lining up with TRBD2. V trimming: 5 bases; J trimming: 6 bases; junction bases outside the gene matches: 6. The CDR3 is made up of 15 amino acids. CDR3 region: CASSRTSGGPNEQFF. For the CDR3, the DNA is TGTGCCAGCAGTCGTACTAGCGGGGGACCCAATGAGCAGTTCTTC.

This clonotype has more than one count but fewer than ten. The rearrangement joins TRBV4-2 to TRBJ2-7; weak D call: TRBD2 (5 bases). Germline V CDR1 and CDR2: LGHNA, YNFKEQ. Trimming took off 3 bases at V and 2 bases at J, with 11 bases between the two ends. The CDR3 runs to 14 residues. The chain's CDR3 is CASSQYRGTYEQYF. For the CDR3, the DNA is TGTGCCAGCAGCCAGTACCGGGGTACCTACGAGCAGTACTTC.

V and J are TRBV20-1 and TRBJ2-7, with D hard to call. This CDR3 region has 13 residues. Germline assignment: CDR1 DFQATT and CDR2 SNEGSKA (reference sequence). The germline V and J ends were trimmed by 2 bases and 4 bases, with 12 bases remaining between them. CDR3 coding DNA: TGCAGTGCTAGACTGACCCCGGTTTACGAGCAGTACTTC. It codes for CSARLTPVYEQYF.

This clonotype was seen a few times. The rearrangement uses TRBV9 and TRBJ1-6, with a weak D call TRBD1 (6 bases). This CDR3 is built from 14 residues. Germline V lookup: CDR1 SGDLS, CDR2 YYNGEE. V lost 3 bases to trimming and J lost 10 bases, with 14 bases between them. The CDR3 nucleotides are TGTGCCAGCAGCGCAGGGGTTGGAGGGTCACCCCTCCACTTT. It encodes CASSAGVGGSPLHF. Complete variable domain (other parts from reference TRBV9 and TRBJ1-6): DSGVTQTPKHLITATGQRVTLRCSPRSGDLSVYWYQQSLDQGLQFLIQYYNGEERAKGNILERFSAQQFPDLHSELNLSSLELGDSALYFCASSAGVGGSPLHFGNGTRLTVT.